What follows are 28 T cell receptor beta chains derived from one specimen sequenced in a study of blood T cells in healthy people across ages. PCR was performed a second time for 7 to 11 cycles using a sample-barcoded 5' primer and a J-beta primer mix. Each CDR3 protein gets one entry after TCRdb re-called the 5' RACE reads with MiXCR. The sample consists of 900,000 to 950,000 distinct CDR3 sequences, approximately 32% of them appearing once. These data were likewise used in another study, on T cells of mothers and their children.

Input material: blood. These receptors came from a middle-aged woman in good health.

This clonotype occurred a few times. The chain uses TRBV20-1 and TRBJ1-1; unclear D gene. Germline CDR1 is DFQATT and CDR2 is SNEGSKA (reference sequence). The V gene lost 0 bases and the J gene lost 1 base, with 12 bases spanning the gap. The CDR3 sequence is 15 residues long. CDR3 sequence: CSARDLTPQNTEAFF. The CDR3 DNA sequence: TGCAGTGCTAGAGATCTAACCCCTCAGAACACTGAAGCTTTCTTT.

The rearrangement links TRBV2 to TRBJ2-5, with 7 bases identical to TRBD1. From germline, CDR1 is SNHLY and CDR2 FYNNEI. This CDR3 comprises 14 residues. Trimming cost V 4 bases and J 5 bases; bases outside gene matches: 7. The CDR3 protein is CASSVRQGGETQYF. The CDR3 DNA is TGTGCCAGCAGTGTGCGACAGGGTGGGGAGACCCAGTACTTC.

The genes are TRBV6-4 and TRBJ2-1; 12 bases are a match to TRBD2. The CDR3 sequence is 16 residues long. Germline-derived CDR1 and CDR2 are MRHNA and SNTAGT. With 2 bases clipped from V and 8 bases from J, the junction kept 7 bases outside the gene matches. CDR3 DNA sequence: TGTGCCAGCAGTGACGAGGGGACTAGCGGGTCCCATGAGCAGTTCTTC. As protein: CASSDEGTSGSHEQFF.

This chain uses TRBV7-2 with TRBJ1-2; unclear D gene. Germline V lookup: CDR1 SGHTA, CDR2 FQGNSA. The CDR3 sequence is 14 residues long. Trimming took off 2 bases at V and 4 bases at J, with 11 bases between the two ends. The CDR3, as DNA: TGTGCCAGCAGCTTATATATCCGGCCCTATGGCTACACCTTC. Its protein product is CASSLYIRPYGYTF.

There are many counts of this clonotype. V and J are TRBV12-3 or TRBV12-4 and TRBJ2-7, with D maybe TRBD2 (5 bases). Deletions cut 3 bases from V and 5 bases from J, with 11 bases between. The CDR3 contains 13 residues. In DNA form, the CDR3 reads TGTGCCAGCAGTTTTGAGGGTTCCCACGAGCAGTACTTC. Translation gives CASSFEGSHEQYF.

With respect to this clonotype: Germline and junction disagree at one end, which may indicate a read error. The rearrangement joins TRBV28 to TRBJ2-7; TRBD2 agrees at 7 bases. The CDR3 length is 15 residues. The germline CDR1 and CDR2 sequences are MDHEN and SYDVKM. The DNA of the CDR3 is TGTGCCAGCAAGGCGGGGGTGAGTAACACCTATGAGCAGTACTTC. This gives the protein CASKAGVSNTYEQYF. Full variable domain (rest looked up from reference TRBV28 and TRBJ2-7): DVKVTQSSRYLVKRTGEKVFLECVQDMDHENMFWYRQDPGLGLRLIYFSYDVKMKEKGDIPEGYSVSREKKERFSLILESASTNQTSMYLCASKAGVSNTYEQYFGPGTRLTVT.

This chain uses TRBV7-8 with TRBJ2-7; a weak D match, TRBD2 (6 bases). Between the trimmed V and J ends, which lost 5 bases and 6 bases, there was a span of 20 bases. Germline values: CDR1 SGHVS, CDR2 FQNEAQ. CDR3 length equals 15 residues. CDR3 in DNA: TGTGCCAGCAGCCCCGTCCCGGGACTGATTGGCGAGCAGTACTTC. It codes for CASSPVPGLIGEQYF.

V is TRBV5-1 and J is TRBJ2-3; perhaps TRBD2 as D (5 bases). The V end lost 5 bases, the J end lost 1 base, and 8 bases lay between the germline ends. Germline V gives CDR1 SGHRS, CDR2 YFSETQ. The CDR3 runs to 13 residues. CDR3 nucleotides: TGCGCCAGCAGTATTAGCGGCACAGATACGCAGTATTTT. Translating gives CASSISGTDTQYF. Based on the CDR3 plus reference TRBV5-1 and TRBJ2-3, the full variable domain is KAGVTQTPRYLIKTRGQQVTLSCSPISGHRSVSWYQQTPGQGLQFLFEYFSETQRNKGNFPGRFSGRQFSNSRSEMNVSTLELGDSALYLCASSISGTDTQYFGPGTRLTVL.

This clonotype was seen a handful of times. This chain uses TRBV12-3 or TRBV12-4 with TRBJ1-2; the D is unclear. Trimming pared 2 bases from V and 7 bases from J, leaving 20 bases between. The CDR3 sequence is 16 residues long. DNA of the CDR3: TGTGCCAGCAGTTTAATTGTCGGCGGTGGGGTGGGTGGCTACACCTTC. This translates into CASSLIVGGGVGGYTF.

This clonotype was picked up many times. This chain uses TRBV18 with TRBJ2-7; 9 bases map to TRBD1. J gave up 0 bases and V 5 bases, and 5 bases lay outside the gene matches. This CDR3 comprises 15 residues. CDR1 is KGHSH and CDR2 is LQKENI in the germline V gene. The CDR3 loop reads CASSSETGGSYEQYF. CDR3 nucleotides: TGTGCCAGCTCATCAGAGACAGGGGGCTCCTACGAGCAGTACTTC. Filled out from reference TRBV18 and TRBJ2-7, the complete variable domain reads NAGVMQNPRHLVRRRGQEARLRCSPMKGHSHVYWYRQLPEEGLKFMVYLQKENIIDESGMPKERFSAEFPKEGPSILRIQQVVRGDSAAYFCASSSETGGSYEQYFGPGTRLTVT.

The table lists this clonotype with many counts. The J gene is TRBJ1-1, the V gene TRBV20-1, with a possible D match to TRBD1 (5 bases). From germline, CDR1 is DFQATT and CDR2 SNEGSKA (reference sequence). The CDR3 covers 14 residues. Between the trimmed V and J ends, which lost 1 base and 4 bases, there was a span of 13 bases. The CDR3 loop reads CSARGSGGTTEAFF. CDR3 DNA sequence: TGCAGTGCTAGAGGGTCGGGGGGGACCACTGAAGCTTTCTTT.

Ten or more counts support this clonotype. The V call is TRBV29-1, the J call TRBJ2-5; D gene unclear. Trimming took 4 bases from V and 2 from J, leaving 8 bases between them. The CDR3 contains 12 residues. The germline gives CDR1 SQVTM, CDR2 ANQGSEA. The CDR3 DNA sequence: TGCAGCGTTGGACCCGGACAAGAGACCCAGTACTTC. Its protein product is CSVGPGQETQYF.

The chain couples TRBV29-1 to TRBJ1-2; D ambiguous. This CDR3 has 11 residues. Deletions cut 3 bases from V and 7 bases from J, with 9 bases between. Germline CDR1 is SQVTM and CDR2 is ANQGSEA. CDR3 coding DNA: TGCAGCGTTGAGGGCCTGGGTGGCTACACCTTC. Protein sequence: CSVEGLGGYTF.

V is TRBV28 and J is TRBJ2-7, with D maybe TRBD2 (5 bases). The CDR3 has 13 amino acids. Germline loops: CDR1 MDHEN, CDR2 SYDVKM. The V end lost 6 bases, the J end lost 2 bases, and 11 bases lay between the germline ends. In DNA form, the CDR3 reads TGTGCCAGCAGCGACTACGGGACCTACGAGCAGTACTTC. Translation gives CASSDYGTYEQYF.

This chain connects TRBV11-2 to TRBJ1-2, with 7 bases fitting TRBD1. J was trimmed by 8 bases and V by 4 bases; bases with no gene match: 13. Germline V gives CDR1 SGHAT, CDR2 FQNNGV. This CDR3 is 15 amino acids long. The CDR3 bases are TGTGCCAGCAGCTCATTTGGACAGGCCACGAGAGGCTACACCTTC. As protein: CASSSFGQATRGYTF.

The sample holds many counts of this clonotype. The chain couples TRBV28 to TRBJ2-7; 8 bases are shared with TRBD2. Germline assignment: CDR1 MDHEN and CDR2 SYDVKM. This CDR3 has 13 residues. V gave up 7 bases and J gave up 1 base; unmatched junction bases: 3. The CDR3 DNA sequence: TGTGCCAGCACCGCGGGGGGTTCCTACGAGCAGTACTTC. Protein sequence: CASTAGGSYEQYF.

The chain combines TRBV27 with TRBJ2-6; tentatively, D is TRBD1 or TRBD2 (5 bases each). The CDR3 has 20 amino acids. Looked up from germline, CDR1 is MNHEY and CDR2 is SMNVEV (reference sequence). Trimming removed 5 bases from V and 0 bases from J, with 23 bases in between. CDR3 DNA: TGTGCCAGCAGTCCTCGCCCGACAGCCCTCGGGGACTCTGGGGCCAACGTCCTGACTTTC. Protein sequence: CASSPRPTALGDSGANVLTF.

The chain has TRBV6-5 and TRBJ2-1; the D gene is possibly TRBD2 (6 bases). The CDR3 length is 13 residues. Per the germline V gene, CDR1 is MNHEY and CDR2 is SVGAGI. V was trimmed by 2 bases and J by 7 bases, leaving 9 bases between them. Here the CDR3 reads CASSYPGRNEQFF. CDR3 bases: TGTGCCAGCAGTTACCCAGGGAGGAATGAGCAGTTCTTC.

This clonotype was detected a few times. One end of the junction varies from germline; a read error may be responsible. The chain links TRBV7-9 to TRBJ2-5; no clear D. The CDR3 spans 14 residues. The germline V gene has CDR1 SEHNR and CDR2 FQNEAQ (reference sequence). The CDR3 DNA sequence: TGTGCCGGCAGCTTACCAGGCCGACAAGAGACCCAGTACTTC. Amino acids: CAGSLPGRQETQYF.

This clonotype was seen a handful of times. Here the CDR3 DNA reads TGCGCCAGCGGACGGGACAGCGGCTACGAGCAGTACTTC. Encoded protein: CASGRDSGYEQYF. The chain employs TRBV4-1 and TRBJ2-7; 7 bases align to TRBD1. J lost 3 bases, V lost 8 bases, and 7 bases had no gene match. CDR3 size: 13 residues. Germline V CDR1 and CDR2: MGHRA, YSYEKL.

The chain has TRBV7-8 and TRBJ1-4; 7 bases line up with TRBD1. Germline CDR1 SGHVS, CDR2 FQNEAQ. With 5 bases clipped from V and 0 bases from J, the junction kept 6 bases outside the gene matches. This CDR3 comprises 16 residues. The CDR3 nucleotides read TGTGCCAGCAGCACCGGGACAGCACCAACTAATGAAAAACTGTTTTTT. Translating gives CASSTGTAPTNEKLFF.

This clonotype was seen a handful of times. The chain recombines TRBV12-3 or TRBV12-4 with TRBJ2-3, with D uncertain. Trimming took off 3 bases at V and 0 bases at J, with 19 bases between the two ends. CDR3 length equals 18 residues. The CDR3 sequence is CASSLFSRPVESTDTQYF. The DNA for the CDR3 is TGTGCCAGCAGTTTGTTTTCCAGGCCTGTAGAAAGCACAGATACGCAGTATTTT.

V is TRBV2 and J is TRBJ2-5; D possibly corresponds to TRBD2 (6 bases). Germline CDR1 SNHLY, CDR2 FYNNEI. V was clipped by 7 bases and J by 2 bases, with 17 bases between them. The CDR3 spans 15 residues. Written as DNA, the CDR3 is TGTGCCAGCACGGCGCCTTTGGGGGGACAAGAGACCCAGTACTTC. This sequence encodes CASTAPLGGQETQYF.

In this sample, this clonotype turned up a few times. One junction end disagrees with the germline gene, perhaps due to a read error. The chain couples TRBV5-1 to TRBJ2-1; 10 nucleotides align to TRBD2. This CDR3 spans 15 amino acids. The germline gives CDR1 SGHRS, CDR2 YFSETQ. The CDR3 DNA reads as TGCGTCAGCAGCGCACTAGCGGGACAGATGAGTGAGCAGTTCTTC. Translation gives CVSSALAGQMSEQFF.

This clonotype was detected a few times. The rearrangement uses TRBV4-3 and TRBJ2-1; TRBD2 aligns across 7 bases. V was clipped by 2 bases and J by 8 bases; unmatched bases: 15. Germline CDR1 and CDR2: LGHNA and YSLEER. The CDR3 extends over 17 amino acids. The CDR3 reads CASSQRGGLVGIYEQFF. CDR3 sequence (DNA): TGCGCCAGCAGCCAACGGGGAGGACTAGTAGGAATCTATGAGCAGTTCTTC.

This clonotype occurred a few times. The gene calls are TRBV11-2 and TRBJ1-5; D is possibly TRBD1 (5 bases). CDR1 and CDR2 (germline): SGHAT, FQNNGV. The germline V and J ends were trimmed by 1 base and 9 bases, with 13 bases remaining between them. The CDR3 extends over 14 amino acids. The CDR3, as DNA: TGTGCCAGCAGCTTAGTGGCAGGGTATTCGCCCCAGCATTTT. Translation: CASSLVAGYSPQHF.

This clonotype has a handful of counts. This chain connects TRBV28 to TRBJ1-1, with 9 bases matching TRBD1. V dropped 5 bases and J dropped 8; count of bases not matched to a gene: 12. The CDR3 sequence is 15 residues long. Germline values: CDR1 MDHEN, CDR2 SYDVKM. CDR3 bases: TGTGCCAGCAGTCCAATCTCCGGGACAGGGCTAGAAGCTTTCTTT. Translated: CASSPISGTGLEAFF.

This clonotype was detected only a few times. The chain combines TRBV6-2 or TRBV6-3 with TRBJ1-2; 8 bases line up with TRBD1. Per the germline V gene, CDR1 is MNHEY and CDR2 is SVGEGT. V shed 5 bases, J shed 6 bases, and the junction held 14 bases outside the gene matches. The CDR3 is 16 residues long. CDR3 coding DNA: TGTGCCAGCAGTCACCTGGAACCAGACAGGGGCCATGGCTACACCTTC. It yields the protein CASSHLEPDRGHGYTF.